The present TCR beta chain was sequenced within a study of CD8 T cells in Susac syndrome. Random hexamers were used to reverse transcribe an amount of about 0.5 to 1 ug RNA. By means of immunoSEQ multiplex PCR, TCR beta CDR3 spanning 54 Vbeta and 13 Jbeta underwent amplification. TCRdb called the immunoSEQ multiplex PCR reads again in MiXCR, with one record for every CDR3 protein. This sample has roughly 190,000 distinct CDR3 sequences, with 91% found just once. The V end was cut by 0 bases, the J end by 8 bases, with 14 bases between. The germline gives CDR1 SGHRS, CDR2 YFSETQ. The CDR3 runs to 15 residues.

This TCR came from a human donor with Susac syndrome. The sequenced sample consisted of CD4+ T cells from PBMCs. The rearrangement links TRBV5-1 to TRBJ1-4; D may be TRBD1 (6 bases). CDR3 amino acids: CASSLGGGFGEKLFF. The DNA of the CDR3 is TGCGCCAGCAGCTTGGGCGGGGGCTTCGGCGAAAAACTGTTTTTT.